This T cell receptor beta chain was sequenced during a study of human T cells and chemical hapten exposure. Looking at the study overall: Variability of per-sample TCR yields stemmed mainly from small differences in pooled library volume.

The library tagged individual cDNA molecules with unique molecular identifiers. MiXCR was run by TCRdb on the RACE reads, yielding one entry per CDR3 protein. This table has 80,000 to 100,000 distinct CDR3 sequences, roughly a quarter appearing once. The time point here: patch test 3, about 24 weeks after DPC sensitization. The treatment denotes: therapeutic diphenylcyclopropenone sensitization with weekly scalp DPC. The V and J ends lost 2 bases and 0 bases respectively, with 5 bases between them. The CDR3 totals 13 residues. CDR1 SGHDT and CDR2 YYEEEE come from the germline V gene. The clonotype comes from a man aged 40-50 years with alopecia areata. Some clones in this sample may be carry-over from other donors' samples. The rearrangement joins TRBV5-6 to TRBJ2-5; D ambiguous. The sample here was whole blood, taken in connection with sensitization to the hapten diphenylcyclopropenone (DPC). CDR3 DNA sequence: TGTGCCAGCAGCTTACAGAACCAAGAGACCCAGTACTTC. It codes for CASSLQNQETQYF.